Given below is one T cell receptor (beta chain) in context. Its target is unknown. Trimming removed 0 bases from V and 2 bases from J, with 11 bases in between. The V gene's germline CDR1 is GTSNPN and CDR2 SVGIG (reference sequence). The CDR3 sequence is 14 residues long. This sample was included in a study of T cell responses to AZD1222 COVID-19 vaccine. General study points: Breadth and depth of Spike-specific TCRs rose after two AZD1222 doses. Reportedly, close to half of spike-specific TCRs are directed against unmutated variant regions. Spike-spanning, vaccine-associated CD4 TCRs were dominant at 160-218 and 743-854.

The table came from immunoSEQ multiplex PCR; TCRdb's copy has only in-frame clones and leaves some out. This table holds 100,000 to 150,000 clones, 90% found once. Material: peripheral blood, obtained on day 0 of AZD1222 vaccination. The J gene is TRBJ2-7, the V gene TRBV30, with unresolved D. The receptor comes from an adult in good health. The CDR3 sequence: CAWSVIGPPYEQYF. The CDR3 coding sequence is TGTGCCTGGAGTGTAATTGGGCCTCCCTACGAGCAGTACTTC.